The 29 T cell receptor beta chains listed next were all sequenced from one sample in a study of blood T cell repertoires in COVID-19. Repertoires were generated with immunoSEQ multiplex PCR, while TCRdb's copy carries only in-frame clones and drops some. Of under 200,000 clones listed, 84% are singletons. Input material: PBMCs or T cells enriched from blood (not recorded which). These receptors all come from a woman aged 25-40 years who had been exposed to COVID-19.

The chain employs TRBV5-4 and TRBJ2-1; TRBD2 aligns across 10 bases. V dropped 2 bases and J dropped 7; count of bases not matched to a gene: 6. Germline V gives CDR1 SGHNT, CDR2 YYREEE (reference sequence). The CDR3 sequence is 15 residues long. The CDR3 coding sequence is TGTGCCAGCAGCTTCCCTAGCGGGGGTTTGAATGAGCAGTTCTTC. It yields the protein CASSFPSGGLNEQFF.

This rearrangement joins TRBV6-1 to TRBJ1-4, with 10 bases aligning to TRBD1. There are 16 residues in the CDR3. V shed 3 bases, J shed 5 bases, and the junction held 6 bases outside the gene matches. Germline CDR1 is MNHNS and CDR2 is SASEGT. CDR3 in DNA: TGTGCCAGCAGTGATACCTGGGACAGGGGAAATGAAAAACTGTTTTTT. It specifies CASSDTWDRGNEKLFF.

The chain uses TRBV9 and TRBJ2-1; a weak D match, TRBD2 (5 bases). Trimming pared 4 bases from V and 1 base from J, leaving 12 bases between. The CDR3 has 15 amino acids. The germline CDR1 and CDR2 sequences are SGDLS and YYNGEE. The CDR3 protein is CASSPEEGSYNEQFF. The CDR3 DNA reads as TGTGCCAGCAGCCCAGAAGAGGGATCCTACAATGAGCAGTTCTTC.

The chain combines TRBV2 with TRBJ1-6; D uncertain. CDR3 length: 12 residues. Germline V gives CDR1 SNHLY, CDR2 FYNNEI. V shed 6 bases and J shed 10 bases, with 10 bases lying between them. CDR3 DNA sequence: TGTGCCAGCAGCGCCCAAAGCTCACCCCTCCACTTT. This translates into CASSAQSSPLHF.

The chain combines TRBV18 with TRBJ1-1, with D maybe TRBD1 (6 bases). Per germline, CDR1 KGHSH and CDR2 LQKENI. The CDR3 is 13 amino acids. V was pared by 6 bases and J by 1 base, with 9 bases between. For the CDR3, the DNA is TGTGCCAGCTCCTCGGACAGGAACACTGAAGCTTTCTTT. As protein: CASSSDRNTEAFF.

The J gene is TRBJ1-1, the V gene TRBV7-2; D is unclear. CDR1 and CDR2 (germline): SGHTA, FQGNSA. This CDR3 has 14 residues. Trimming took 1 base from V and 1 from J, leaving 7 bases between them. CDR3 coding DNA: TGTGCCAGCAGCTTAGGGAGGCGGAACACTGAAGCTTTCTTT. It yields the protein CASSLGRRNTEAFF.

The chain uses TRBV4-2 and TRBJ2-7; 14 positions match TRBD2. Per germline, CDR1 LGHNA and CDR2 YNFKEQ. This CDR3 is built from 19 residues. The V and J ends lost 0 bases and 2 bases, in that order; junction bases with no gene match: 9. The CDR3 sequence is CASSQETGLAGGTTYEQYF. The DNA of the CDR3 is TGTGCCAGCAGCCAAGAAACTGGACTAGCGGGGGGTACAACCTACGAGCAGTACTTC.

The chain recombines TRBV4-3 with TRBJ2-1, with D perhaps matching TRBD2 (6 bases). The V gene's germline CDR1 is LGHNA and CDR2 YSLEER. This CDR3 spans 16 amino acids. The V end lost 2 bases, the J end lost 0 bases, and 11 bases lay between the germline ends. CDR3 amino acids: CASSQSRLVSYNEQFF. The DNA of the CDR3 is TGCGCCAGCAGCCAATCCCGACTAGTCTCCTACAATGAGCAGTTCTTC.

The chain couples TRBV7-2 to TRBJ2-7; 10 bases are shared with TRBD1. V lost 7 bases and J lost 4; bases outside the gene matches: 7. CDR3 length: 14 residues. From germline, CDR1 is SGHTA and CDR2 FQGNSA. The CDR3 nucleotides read TGTGCCAGCACCAGAGGGACAGGGGAATACGAGCAGTACTTC. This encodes CASTRGTGEYEQYF.

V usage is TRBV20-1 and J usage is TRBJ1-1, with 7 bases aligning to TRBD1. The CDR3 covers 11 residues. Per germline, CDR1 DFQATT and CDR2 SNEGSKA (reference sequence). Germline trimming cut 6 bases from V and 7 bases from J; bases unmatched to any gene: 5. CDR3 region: CSARRQGEAFF. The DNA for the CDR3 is TGCAGTGCCCGCCGACAGGGTGAAGCTTTCTTT.

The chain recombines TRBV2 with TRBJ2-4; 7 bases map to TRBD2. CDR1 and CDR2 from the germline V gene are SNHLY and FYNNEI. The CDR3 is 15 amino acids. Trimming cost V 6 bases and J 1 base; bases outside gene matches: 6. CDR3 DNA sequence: TGTGCCAGCAGAACCGGGACTATGGCCAAAAACATTCAGTACTTC. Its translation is CASRTGTMAKNIQYF.

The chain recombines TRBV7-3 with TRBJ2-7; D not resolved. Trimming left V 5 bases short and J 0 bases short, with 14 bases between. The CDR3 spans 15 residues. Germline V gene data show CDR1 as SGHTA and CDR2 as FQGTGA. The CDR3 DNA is TGTGCCAGCAGCCCGTGGTCCCAGAACTCCTACGAGCAGTACTTC. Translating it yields CASSPWSQNSYEQYF.

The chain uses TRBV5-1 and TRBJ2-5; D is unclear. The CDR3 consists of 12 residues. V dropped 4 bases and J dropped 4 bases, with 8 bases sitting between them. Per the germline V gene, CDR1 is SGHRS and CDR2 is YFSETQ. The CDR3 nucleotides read TGCGCCAGCAGCCCCACCGGAGAGACCCAGTACTTC. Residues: CASSPTGETQYF.

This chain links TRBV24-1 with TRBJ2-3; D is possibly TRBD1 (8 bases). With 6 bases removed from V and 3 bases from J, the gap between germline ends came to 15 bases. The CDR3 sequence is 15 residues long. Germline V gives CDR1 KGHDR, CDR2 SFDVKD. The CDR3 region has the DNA TGTGCCACCAGTCCCAACAGGGGGGGAACAGATACGCAGTATTTT. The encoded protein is CATSPNRGGTDTQYF.

The DNA of the CDR3 is TGTGCCAGCTCACCGGGGAGGGACACCTATAATTCACCCCTCCACTTT. Its protein is CASSPGRDTYNSPLHF. The genes are TRBV18 and TRBJ1-6; weak D call: TRBD1 (6 bases). Germline values: CDR1 KGHSH, CDR2 LQKENI. This CDR3 region has 16 residues. Trimming took 3 bases from V and 2 from J, leaving 11 bases between them.

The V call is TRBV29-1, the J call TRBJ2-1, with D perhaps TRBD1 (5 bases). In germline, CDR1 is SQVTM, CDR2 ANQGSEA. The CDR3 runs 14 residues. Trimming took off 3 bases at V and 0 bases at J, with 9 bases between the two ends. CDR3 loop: CSVEGQGSYNEQFF. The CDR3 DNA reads TGCAGCGTTGAGGGGCAGGGCTCCTACAATGAGCAGTTCTTC.

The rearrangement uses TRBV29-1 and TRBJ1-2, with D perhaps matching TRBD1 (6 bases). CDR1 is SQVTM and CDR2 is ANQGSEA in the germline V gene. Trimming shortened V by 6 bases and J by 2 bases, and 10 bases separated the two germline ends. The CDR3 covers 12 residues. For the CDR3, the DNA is TGCAGCGTCGCCGACAGGAACTATGGCTACACCTTC. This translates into CSVADRNYGYTF.

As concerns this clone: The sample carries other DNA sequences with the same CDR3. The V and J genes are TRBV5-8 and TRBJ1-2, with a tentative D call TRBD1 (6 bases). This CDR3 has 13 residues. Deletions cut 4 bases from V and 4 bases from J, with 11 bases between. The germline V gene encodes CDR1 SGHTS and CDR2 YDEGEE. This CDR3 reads CASSPGESYGYTF. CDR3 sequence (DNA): TGTGCCAGCAGCCCAGGGGAAAGCTATGGCTACACCTTC.

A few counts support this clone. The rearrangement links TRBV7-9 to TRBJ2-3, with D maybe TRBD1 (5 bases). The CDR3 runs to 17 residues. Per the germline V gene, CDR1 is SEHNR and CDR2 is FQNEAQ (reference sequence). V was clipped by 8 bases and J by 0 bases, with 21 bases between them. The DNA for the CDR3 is TGTGCCAGCGCATCTGGGGCAGGAGTGGGGAGCACAGATACGCAGTATTTT. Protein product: CASASGAGVGSTDTQYF.

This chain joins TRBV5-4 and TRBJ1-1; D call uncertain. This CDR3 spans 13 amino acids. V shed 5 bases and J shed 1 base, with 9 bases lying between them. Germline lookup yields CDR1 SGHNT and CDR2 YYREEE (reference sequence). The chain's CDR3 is CASRLYRNTEAFF. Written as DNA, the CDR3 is TGTGCCAGCAGGCTTTATAGGAACACTGAAGCTTTCTTT. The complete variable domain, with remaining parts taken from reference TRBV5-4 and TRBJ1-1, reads ETGVTQSPTHLIKTRGQQVTLRCSSQSGHNTVSWYQQALGQGPQFIFQYYREEENGRGNFPPRFSGLQFPNYSSELNVNALELDDSALYLCASRLYRNTEAFFGQGTRLTVV.

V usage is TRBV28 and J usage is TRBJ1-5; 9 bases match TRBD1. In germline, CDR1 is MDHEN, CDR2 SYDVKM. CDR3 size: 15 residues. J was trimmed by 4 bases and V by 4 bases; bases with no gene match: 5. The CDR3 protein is CASSYRGRRNQPQHF. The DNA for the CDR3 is TGTGCCAGCAGTTACAGGGGGCGCAGGAATCAGCCCCAGCATTTT.

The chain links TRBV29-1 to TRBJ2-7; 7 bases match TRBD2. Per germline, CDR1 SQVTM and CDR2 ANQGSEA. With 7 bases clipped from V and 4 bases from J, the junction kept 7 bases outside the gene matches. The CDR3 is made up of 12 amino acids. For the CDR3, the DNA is TGCAGCGGAGCGGGAAATGATTACGAGCAGTACTTC. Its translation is CSGAGNDYEQYF.

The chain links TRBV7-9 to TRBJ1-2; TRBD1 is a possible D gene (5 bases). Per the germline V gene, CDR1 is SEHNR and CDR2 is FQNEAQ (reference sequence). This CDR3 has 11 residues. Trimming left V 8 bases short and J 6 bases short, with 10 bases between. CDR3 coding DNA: TGTGCCAGCCCAGGGTTGGATGGCTACACCTTC. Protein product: CASPGLDGYTF.

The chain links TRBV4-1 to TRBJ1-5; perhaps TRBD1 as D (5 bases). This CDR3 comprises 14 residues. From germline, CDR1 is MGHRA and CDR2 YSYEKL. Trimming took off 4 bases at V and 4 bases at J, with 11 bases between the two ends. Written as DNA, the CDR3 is TGCGCCAGCAGCCCTAGTGGGGGGAATCAGCCCCAGCATTTT. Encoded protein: CASSPSGGNQPQHF.

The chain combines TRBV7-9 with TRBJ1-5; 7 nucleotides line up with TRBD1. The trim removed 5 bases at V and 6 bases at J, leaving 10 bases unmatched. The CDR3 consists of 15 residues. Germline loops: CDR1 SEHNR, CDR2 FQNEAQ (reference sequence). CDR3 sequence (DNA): TGTGCCAGCAGCCCAGACAACAGGGGAGCTCAGCCCCAGCATTTT. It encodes CASSPDNRGAQPQHF.

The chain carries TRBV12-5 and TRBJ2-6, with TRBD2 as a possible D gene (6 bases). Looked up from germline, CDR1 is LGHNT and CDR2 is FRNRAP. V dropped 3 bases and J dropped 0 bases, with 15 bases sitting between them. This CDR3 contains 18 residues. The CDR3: CASGFYGGLPSGANVLTF. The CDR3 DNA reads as TGTGCTAGTGGTTTTTACGGAGGGTTACCCTCTGGGGCCAACGTCCTGACTTTC.

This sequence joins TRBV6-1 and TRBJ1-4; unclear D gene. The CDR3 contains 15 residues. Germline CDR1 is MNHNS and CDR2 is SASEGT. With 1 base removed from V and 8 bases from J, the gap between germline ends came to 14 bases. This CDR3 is CASSEVGSRAEKLFF. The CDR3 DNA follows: TGTGCCAGCAGTGAAGTTGGGAGTAGGGCAGAAAAACTGTTTTTT.

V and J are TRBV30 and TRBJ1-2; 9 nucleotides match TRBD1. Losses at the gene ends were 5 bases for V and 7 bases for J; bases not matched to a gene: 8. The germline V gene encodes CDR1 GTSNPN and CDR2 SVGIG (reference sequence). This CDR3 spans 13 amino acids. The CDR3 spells CAWGTGRLGGYTF. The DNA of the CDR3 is TGTGCCTGGGGGACAGGGAGGCTAGGTGGCTACACCTTC.

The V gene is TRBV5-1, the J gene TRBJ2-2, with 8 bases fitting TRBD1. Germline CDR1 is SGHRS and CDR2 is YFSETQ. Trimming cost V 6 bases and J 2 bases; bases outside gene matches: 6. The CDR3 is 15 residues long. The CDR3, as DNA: TGCGCCAGCAATATGGGACAGGATAACACCGGGGAGCTGTTTTTT. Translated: CASNMGQDNTGELFF.